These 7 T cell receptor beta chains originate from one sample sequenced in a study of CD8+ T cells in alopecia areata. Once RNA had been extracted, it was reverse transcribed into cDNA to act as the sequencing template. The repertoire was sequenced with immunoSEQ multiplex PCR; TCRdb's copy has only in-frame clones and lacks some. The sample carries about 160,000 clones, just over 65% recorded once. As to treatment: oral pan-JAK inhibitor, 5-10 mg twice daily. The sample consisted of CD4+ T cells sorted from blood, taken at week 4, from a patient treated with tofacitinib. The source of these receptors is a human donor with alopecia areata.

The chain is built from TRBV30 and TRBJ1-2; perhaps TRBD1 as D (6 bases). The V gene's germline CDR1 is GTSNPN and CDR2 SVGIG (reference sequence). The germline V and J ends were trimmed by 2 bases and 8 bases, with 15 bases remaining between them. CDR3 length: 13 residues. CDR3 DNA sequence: TGTGCCTGGAGTTCTCAAGGGGGGAGCGGCTACACCTTC. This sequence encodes CAWSSQGGSGYTF. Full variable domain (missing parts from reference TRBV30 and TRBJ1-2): SQTIHQWPATLVQPVGSPLSLECTVEGTSNPNLYWYRQAAGRGLQLLFYSVGIGQISSEVPQNLSASRPQDRQFILSSKKLLLSDSGFYLCAWSSQGGSGYTFGSGTRLTVV.

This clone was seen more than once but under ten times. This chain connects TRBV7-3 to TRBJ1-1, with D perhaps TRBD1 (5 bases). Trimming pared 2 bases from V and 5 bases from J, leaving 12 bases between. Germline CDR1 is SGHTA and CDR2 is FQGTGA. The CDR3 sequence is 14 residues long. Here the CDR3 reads CASSLLGTGTEAFF. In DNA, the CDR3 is TGTGCCAGCAGCTTATTAGGGACTGGGACTGAAGCTTTCTTT.

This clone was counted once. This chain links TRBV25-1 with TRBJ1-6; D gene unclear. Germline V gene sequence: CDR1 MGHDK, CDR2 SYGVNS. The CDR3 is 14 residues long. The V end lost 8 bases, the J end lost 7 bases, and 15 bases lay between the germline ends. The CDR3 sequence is CASRNLGPNSPLHF. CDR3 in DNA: TGTGCCAGCCGTAACTTAGGTCCAAATTCACCCCTCCACTTT.

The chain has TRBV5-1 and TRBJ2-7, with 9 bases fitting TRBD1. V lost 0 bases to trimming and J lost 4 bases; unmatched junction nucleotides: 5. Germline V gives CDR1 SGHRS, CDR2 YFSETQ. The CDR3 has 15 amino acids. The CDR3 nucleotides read TGCGCCAGCAGCTTGGGTGGGACAGGGTATTACGAGCAGTACTTC. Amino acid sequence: CASSLGGTGYYEQYF. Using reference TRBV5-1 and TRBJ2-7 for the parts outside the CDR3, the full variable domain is KAGVTQTPRYLIKTRGQQVTLSCSPISGHRSVSWYQQTPGQGLQFLFEYFSETQRNKGNFPGRFSGRQFSNSRSEMNVSTLELGDSALYLCASSLGGTGYYEQYFGPGTRLTVT.

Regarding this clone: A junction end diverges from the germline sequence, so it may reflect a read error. The CDR3 loop is CSVPHGGFYNEQLF. The CDR3 DNA follows: TGCAGCGTTCCTCATGGTGGGTTCTACAATGAGCAGCTCTTC. The rearrangement joins TRBV29-1 to TRBJ2-1; no firm D call. The germline CDR1 and CDR2 sequences are SQVTM and ANQGSEA. The CDR3 loop spans 14 amino acids.

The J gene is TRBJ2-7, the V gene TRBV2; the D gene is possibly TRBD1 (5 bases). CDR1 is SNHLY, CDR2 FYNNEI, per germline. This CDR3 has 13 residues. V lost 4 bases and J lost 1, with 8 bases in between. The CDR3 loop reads CASSAAGSYEQYF. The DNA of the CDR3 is TGTGCCAGCAGTGCGGCAGGGTCCTACGAGCAGTACTTC.

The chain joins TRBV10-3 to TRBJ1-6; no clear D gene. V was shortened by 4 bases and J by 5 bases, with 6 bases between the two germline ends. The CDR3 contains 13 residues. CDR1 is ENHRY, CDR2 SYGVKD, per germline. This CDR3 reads CAISGIDNSPLHF. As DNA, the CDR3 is TGTGCCATCAGTGGAATAGATAATTCACCCCTCCACTTT.